Below, 30 T cell receptor beta chains from the same sample are listed, as sequenced in a study of blood T cell repertoires in COVID-19. TCRdb's copy holds only in-frame clones and misses some; the assay was immunoSEQ multiplex PCR. Of over 110,000 clones listed, approximately 89% were seen once; the top ten hold 25% to 30%. The sample taken for sequencing was peripheral blood. Receptors originate from a human donor in a cohort sampled during active COVID-19.

The rearrangement joins TRBV5-1 to TRBJ2-3, with D possibly matching TRBD1 (5 bases). CDR3 length: 18 residues. In germline, CDR1 is SGHRS, CDR2 YFSETQ. The V end lost 1 base, the J end lost 2 bases, and 20 bases lay between the germline ends. In DNA form, the CDR3 reads TGCGCCAGCAGCTTGAGACTTTTGGGGCAGTCCCTCACAGATACGCAGTATTTT. Encoded protein: CASSLRLLGQSLTDTQYF.

This rearrangement joins TRBV4-3 to TRBJ2-7; the match to TRBD2 covers 8 bases. Germline V gene sequence: CDR1 LGHNA, CDR2 YSLEER. This CDR3 comprises 16 residues. J was trimmed by 4 bases and V by 0 bases; bases with no gene match: 8. The CDR3 DNA follows: TGCGCCAGCAGCCAAGATAGCAGCGGGGGTTTGTACGAGCAGTACTTC. Residues: CASSQDSSGGLYEQYF.

Here the CDR3 reads CAWNFAGGPGEQFF. The CDR3 DNA sequence: TGTGCCTGGAACTTTGCGGGGGGGCCGGGTGAGCAGTTCTTC. This chain uses TRBV30 with TRBJ2-1, with 9 bases identical to TRBD2. CDR3 size: 14 residues. After removal of 4 bases from V and 9 bases from J, the junction contained 10 bases not matched to a gene. CDR1 and CDR2 (germline): GTSNPN, SVGIG (reference sequence).

This chain connects TRBV5-4 to TRBJ2-3; D is possibly TRBD1 (6 bases). Trimming cost V 0 bases and J 1 base, with 12 bases left between them. The CDR3 has 16 residues. Germline V CDR1 and CDR2: SGHNT, YYREEE (reference sequence). The CDR3 is CASSLGQAPGTDTQYF. CDR3 coding DNA: TGTGCCAGCAGCTTGGGACAGGCCCCCGGCACAGATACGCAGTATTTT. Looking up the rest from reference TRBV5-4 and TRBJ2-3 gives the full variable domain: ETGVTQSPTHLIKTRGQQVTLRCSSQSGHNTVSWYQQALGQGPQFIFQYYREEENGRGNFPPRFSGLQFPNYSSELNVNALELDDSALYLCASSLGQAPGTDTQYFGPGTRLTVL.

The CDR3 coding sequence is TGCGCCAGCAGCCAAGATTCGACTAGCGGGGGGTACGAGCAGTACTTC. Its protein is CASSQDSTSGGYEQYF. V and J are TRBV4-1 and TRBJ2-7; the match to TRBD2 covers 13 bases. V lost 0 bases, J lost 4 bases, and 3 bases stayed unmatched. The CDR3 sequence is 16 residues long. Per germline, CDR1 MGHRA and CDR2 YSYEKL.

The rearrangement uses TRBV7-9 and TRBJ1-1; D might be TRBD1 (6 bases). Germline V gene lookup returns CDR1 SEHNR and CDR2 FQNEAQ (reference sequence). CDR3 length: 14 amino acids. Trimming cost V 0 bases and J 2 bases, with 7 bases left between them. In nucleotides, the CDR3 is TGTGCCAGCAGCTTAGCACAGGGTAACACTGAAGCTTTCTTT. Residues: CASSLAQGNTEAFF. Based on the CDR3 plus reference TRBV7-9 and TRBJ1-1, the full variable domain is DTGVSQNPRHKITKRGQNVTFRCDPISEHNRLYWYRQTLGQGPEFLTYFQNEAQLEKSRLLSDRFSAERPKGSFSTLEIQRTEQGDSAMYLCASSLAQGNTEAFFGQGTRLTVV.

Here the CDR3 reads CSAGQDGYTF. For the CDR3, the DNA is TGCAGTGCTGGACAGGATGGCTACACCTTC. The V call is TRBV20-1, the J call TRBJ1-2, with TRBD1 identical over 7 bases. Germline V gene lookup returns CDR1 DFQATT and CDR2 SNEGSKA (reference sequence). The junction had 0 bases not matched to a gene; V was cut back by 5 bases and J by 6 bases. This CDR3 has 10 amino acids.

The genes are TRBV7-9 and TRBJ2-1; 10 bases map to TRBD2. The CDR3 covers 17 residues. Per germline, CDR1 SEHNR and CDR2 FQNEAQ (reference sequence). V trimming: 2 bases; J trimming: 3 bases; junction bases outside the gene matches: 7. The CDR3 reads CASSLLAGELHYNEQFF. DNA for the CDR3: TGTGCCAGCAGCTTACTAGCGGGGGAGCTTCACTACAATGAGCAGTTCTTC. Together with reference TRBV7-9 and TRBJ2-1, the CDR3 gives the full variable domain: DTGVSQNPRHKITKRGQNVTFRCDPISEHNRLYWYRQTLGQGPEFLTYFQNEAQLEKSRLLSDRFSAERPKGSFSTLEIQRTEQGDSAMYLCASSLLAGELHYNEQFFGPGTRLTVL.

The rearrangement uses TRBV3-1 (or the pseudogene TRBV3-2) and TRBJ2-1; 11 nucleotides match TRBD2. V dropped 4 bases and J dropped 4; count of bases not matched to a gene: 9. Per germline, CDR1 LGHDT and CDR2 YNNKEL (reference sequence). The CDR3 length is 17 residues. The CDR3 reads CASSPILAGGRYNEQFF. DNA for the CDR3: TGTGCCAGCAGCCCAATTCTAGCGGGGGGACGATACAATGAGCAGTTCTTC.

This chain's CDR3 is CASSRDSSYGYTF. CDR3 nucleotide sequence: TGTGCCAGCAGTCGGGACAGTTCCTATGGCTACACCTTC. The genes are TRBV27 and TRBJ1-2; 7 nucleotides match TRBD1. This CDR3 region has 13 residues. J lost 4 bases, V lost 5 bases, and 4 bases had no gene match. CDR1 and CDR2 (germline): MNHEY, SMNVEV (reference sequence).

This sequence joins TRBV19 and TRBJ1-1, with 7 bases fitting TRBD1. Germline V gene sequence: CDR1 LNHDA, CDR2 SQIVND (reference sequence). Unmatched junction bases numbered 5, after V lost 7 bases and J lost 3 bases. The length of the CDR3 is 13 residues. The CDR3 DNA reads as TGTGCCAGTACCCAGGGGGTGGACACTGAAGCTTTCTTT. Translated, it gives CASTQGVDTEAFF.

In its sample, this clone was seen once. The chain links TRBV4-1 to TRBJ2-7, with 11 bases lining up with TRBD1. The CDR3 is 15 amino acids. The V gene's germline CDR1 is MGHRA and CDR2 YSYEKL. Trimming took 4 bases from V and 2 from J; bases not matched to a gene: 4. In nucleotides, the CDR3 is TGCGCCAGCAGCCCGGGACAGGGGGGTGCCTACGAGCAGTACTTC. Amino acid sequence: CASSPGQGGAYEQYF.

This clone appeared once. V usage is TRBV7-7 and J usage is TRBJ2-5; D not certain. CDR3 length: 14 amino acids. With 5 bases removed from V and 5 bases from J, the gap between germline ends came to 15 bases. In germline, CDR1 is SSHAT, CDR2 FNYEAQ (reference sequence). The CDR3 nucleotides read TGTGCCAGCAGCCCCTGGGCCGAGCCGGAGACCCAGTACTTC. Amino acids: CASSPWAEPETQYF. Filled out from reference TRBV7-7 and TRBJ2-5, the complete variable domain reads GAGVSQSPRYKVTKRGQDVTLRCDPISSHATLYWYQQALGQGPEFLTYFNYEAQPDKSGLPSDRFSAERPEGSISTLTIQRTEQRDSAMYRCASSPWAEPETQYFGPGTRLLVL.

This clone appeared once. The V call is TRBV4-3, the J call TRBJ2-7, with a tentative D call TRBD1 (5 bases). This CDR3 region has 13 residues. The germline gives CDR1 LGHNA, CDR2 YSLEER. V was cut by 5 bases and J by 7 bases, with 15 bases left in between. DNA for the CDR3: TGCGCCAGCAGCTTAAGCCCAGGGTGGGAGCAGTACTTC. Translated: CASSLSPGWEQYF.

This chain joins TRBV7-3 and TRBJ2-3; TRBD1 agrees at 7 bases. CDR3 length: 17 residues. Germline CDR1 is SGHTA and CDR2 is FQGTGA. V lost 5 bases to trimming and J lost 2 bases; unmatched junction nucleotides: 13. CDR3 amino acids: CASSPAPRGMVTDTQYF. The DNA of the CDR3 is TGTGCCAGCAGCCCCGCGCCCAGGGGGATGGTCACAGATACGCAGTATTTT.

The chain combines TRBV14 with TRBJ2-3; 8 bases align to TRBD2. The CDR3 runs 16 residues. The V gene end was trimmed by 4 bases and the J gene end by 2 bases; junction bases not matched to a gene: 8. CDR1 and CDR2 (germline): SGHDN, FVKESK. The CDR3 reads CASSLGTRRDTDTQYF. The DNA of the CDR3 is TGTGCCAGCAGCCTCGGGACTAGGCGGGACACAGATACGCAGTATTTT.

The chain carries TRBV5-6 and TRBJ1-2; TRBD1 might be the D (6 bases). V lost 0 bases, J lost 8 bases, and 14 bases lay in between. In germline, CDR1 is SGHDT, CDR2 YYEEEE. CDR3 length equals 14 residues. The CDR3 region is CASSLERGWGGYTF. For the CDR3, the DNA is TGTGCCAGCAGCTTGGAAAGGGGGTGGGGAGGCTACACCTTC.

The chain is built from TRBV30 and TRBJ1-5; 9 bases are shared with TRBD1. V shed 5 bases and J 7 bases; nucleotides not matched to a gene: 9. The germline gives CDR1 GTSNPN, CDR2 SVGIG (reference sequence). The CDR3 has 14 amino acids. CDR3 sequence (DNA): TGTGCCTGGGGGGGACAGGGTTTCGTCCAGCCCCAGCATTTT. Encoded protein: CAWGGQGFVQPQHF. Looking up the rest from reference TRBV30 and TRBJ1-5 gives the full variable domain: SQTIHQWPATLVQPVGSPLSLECTVEGTSNPNLYWYRQAAGRGLQLLFYSVGIGQISSEVPQNLSASRPQDRQFILSSKKLLLSDSGFYLCAWGGQGFVQPQHFGDGTRLSIL.

Here the CDR3 DNA reads TGTGCCAGCAGCCTGGGGGCGGAAATCTATGGCTACACCTTC. Translating it yields CASSLGAEIYGYTF. The chain joins TRBV7-8 to TRBJ1-2, with D maybe TRBD1 (6 bases). The V gene's germline CDR1 is SGHVS and CDR2 FQNEAQ. V dropped 5 bases and J dropped 4 bases, with 14 bases sitting between them. The CDR3 totals 14 residues.

This clone was picked up one time. The V call is TRBV25-1, the J call TRBJ2-7; D remains unclear. CDR1 is MGHDK and CDR2 is SYGVNS in the germline V gene. The CDR3 contains 13 residues. Trimming took 2 bases from V and 6 from J, leaving 11 bases between them. In nucleotides, the CDR3 is TGTGCCAGCAGTGAAGTCCCCTCGGGCGAGCAGTACTTC. Translating it yields CASSEVPSGEQYF.

The V call is TRBV14, the J call TRBJ1-2, with TRBD1 as a possible D gene (6 bases). Looked up from germline, CDR1 is SGHDN and CDR2 is FVKESK. The CDR3 runs 15 residues. Trimming pared 0 bases from V and 5 bases from J, leaving 13 bases between. Written as DNA, the CDR3 is TGTGCCAGCAGCCAAGAAAGGACAGTTATTTATGGCTACACCTTC. Its translation is CASSQERTVIYGYTF.

The gene calls are TRBV18 and TRBJ2-1; a possible D gene is TRBD1 (5 bases). The CDR3 extends over 15 amino acids. Per the germline V gene, CDR1 is KGHSH and CDR2 is LQKENI. Trimming pared 1 base from V and 2 bases from J, leaving 9 bases between. CDR3 residues: CASSPLSRAYNEQFF. The CDR3 region has the DNA TGTGCCAGCTCACCACTTTCCAGGGCCTACAATGAGCAGTTCTTC.

This chain joins TRBV5-1 and TRBJ1-1; the D gene is possibly TRBD1 (6 bases). Germline V gene sequence: CDR1 SGHRS, CDR2 YFSETQ. The CDR3 has 15 residues. V lost 3 bases to trimming and J lost 3 bases, with 15 bases between them. CDR3 DNA: TGCGCCAGCAGCTCGGGGCCGGACAGCTACACTGAAGCTTTCTTT. Its translation: CASSSGPDSYTEAFF.

The rearrangement uses TRBV3-1 (or the pseudogene TRBV3-2) and TRBJ1-6, with 7 positions matching TRBD1. V shed 8 bases, J shed 8 bases, and the junction held 12 bases outside the gene matches. There are 15 residues in the CDR3. The germline V gene has CDR1 LGHDT and CDR2 YNNKEL (reference sequence). Written as DNA, the CDR3 is TGTGCCAGCTCAAAAGGTTGGCAGGGGGATTCACCCCTCCACTTT. Amino acid sequence: CASSKGWQGDSPLHF.

This clone was seen a handful of times. The V gene is TRBV9, the J gene TRBJ1-3; no firm D call. The CDR3 is 14 residues long. Trimming removed 3 bases at V and 0 bases at J, with 7 bases between. The germline CDR1 and CDR2 sequences are SGDLS and YYNGEE. The CDR3 loop is CASSAVYSGNTIYF. The CDR3 bases are TGTGCCAGCAGCGCGGTCTACTCTGGAAACACCATATATTTT.

J is TRBJ1-6 and V is TRBV6-6; D is unclear. CDR3 size: 15 residues. Germline V CDR1 and CDR2: MNHNY, SVGAGI (reference sequence). V shed 7 bases and J shed 9 bases, with 19 bases lying between them. CDR3 protein: CASTLSIPSGSPLHF. The DNA of the CDR3 is TGTGCCAGCACTCTCTCTATTCCCTCAGGTTCACCCCTCCACTTT.

The rearrangement uses TRBV11-1 and TRBJ2-3, with TRBD2 as a possible D gene (7 bases). The CDR3 spans 14 residues. Germline values: CDR1 SGHAT, CDR2 FQDESV (reference sequence). Trimming took 6 bases from V and 2 from J, leaving 12 bases between them. The CDR3 reads CASRRRGATDTQYF. CDR3 bases: TGTGCCAGCAGGCGCCGGGGGGCCACAGATACGCAGTATTTT.

This clone was counted a single time. The chain uses TRBV7-2 and TRBJ1-6; 8 bases agree with TRBD1. Germline V CDR1 and CDR2: SGHTA, FQGNSA. This CDR3 spans 14 amino acids. Germline trimming cut 5 bases from V and 10 bases from J; bases unmatched to any gene: 7. This chain's CDR3 is CASSADRGRSPLHF. The CDR3 DNA reads TGTGCCAGCAGCGCCGACAGGGGTAGATCACCCCTCCACTTT. Full variable domain (missing parts from reference TRBV7-2 and TRBJ1-6): GAGVSQSPSNKVTEKGKDVELRCDPISGHTALYWYRQSLGQGLEFLIYFQGNSAPDKSGLPSDRFSAERTGGSVSTLTIQRTQQEDSAVYLCASSADRGRSPLHFGNGTRLTVT.

The CDR3 DNA reads as TGTGCCAGATGGTCGGGAGTGGTTAACACCGGGGAGCTGTTTTTT. It codes for CARWSGVVNTGELFF. This chain connects TRBV5-3 to TRBJ2-2; TRBD2 might be the D (6 bases). TRBV5-3 is treated as an ORF (open reading frame) with a function not yet certain. Trimming cost V 7 bases and J 2 bases, with 15 bases left between them. This CDR3 region has 15 residues.

The genes are TRBV12-3 or TRBV12-4 and TRBJ2-2; D is perhaps TRBD2 (6 bases). This CDR3 is built from 13 residues. Trimming took off 7 bases at V and 10 bases at J, with 16 bases between the two ends. The CDR3 is CASKGTPKQELFF. For the CDR3, the DNA is TGTGCCAGCAAAGGGACTCCGAAGCAGGAGCTGTTTTTT.